This TCR beta chain emerged from a study of blood T cell repertoires in COVID-19. Study-level background: The United States, Italy and Spain were the sources of the acute and convalescent COVID-19 samples. From T cells, B-cell-depleted T cells, or PBMCs came the material, which was cDNA or gDNA.

Methods used by the authors: Using reference gene primer amplification, nucleated cell counts were estimated. Some clones are missing from TCRdb's copy, which holds only in-frame ones; the method was immunoSEQ multiplex PCR. V and J calls and clone size are as listed in that table; D and trimming were resolved from the DNA. Found here are approximately 41,000 clones, around 87% of them singletons; the top ten hold around 9.6%. This clonotype originated in a woman of 80 years or more with active COVID-19. The sequenced material came from peripheral blood.

The CDR3 nucleotides read TGTGCCAGCAGCACCTTGGACAGCCAAGAGACCCAGTACTTC. This translates into CASSTLDSQETQYF. V usage is TRBV11-2 and J usage is TRBJ2-5, with D perhaps TRBD1 (6 bases). Trimming pared 5 bases from V and 1 base from J, leaving 11 bases between. This CDR3 contains 14 residues. The germline V gene encodes CDR1 SGHAT and CDR2 FQNNGV.